Following are 9 T cell receptor beta chains from one sample sequenced in a study of regulatory T cells after allogeneic stem cell transplantation. SMARTer RACE cDNA synthesis from RNA preceded amplification of the TCR beta CDR3 region. TCRdb fed the 5' RACE reads into MiXCR, producing one record per CDR3 protein. The data show around 4,400 distinct CDR3 sequences, with approximately 97% seen just once and 35% to 45% held by the top ten. The source was sorted CD4+ T cells from blood (whether regulatory or conventional is not recorded), collected 30 days after allogeneic stem cell transplant. The receptors shown here come from a human patient who had an allogeneic stem cell transplant, so the T cells may come from the graft donor.

On this clonotype itself: A read error may account for a junction end that differs from germline. The rearrangement links TRBV19 to TRBJ2-7, with D uncertain. CDR1 and CDR2 (germline): LNHDA, SQIVND (reference sequence). The CDR3 length is 13 residues. The CDR3 region has the DNA TGTGCCAGTGGTATGGGGAACGCCGAGGAGCAGTACTTC. It encodes CASGMGNAEEQYF. The whole variable domain, remainder taken from reference TRBV19 and TRBJ2-7, is DGGITQSPKYLFRKEGQNVTLSCEQNLNHDAMYWYRQDPGQGLRLIYYSQIVNDFQKGDIAEGYSVSREKKESFPLTVTSAQKNPTAFYLCASGMGNAEEQYFGPGTRLTVT.

This chain links TRBV13 with TRBJ2-1, with 7 bases aligning to TRBD1. The ends lost 5 bases at V and 13 bases at J; junction bases unmatched: 17. Germline V lookup: CDR1 PRHDT, CDR2 FYEKMQ (reference sequence). This CDR3 region has 15 residues. CDR3 DNA: TGTGCCAGCAGCGTAGACAGGGTTGTTGGCCGGAGCCAGTTCTTC. This encodes CASSVDRVVGRSQFF.

The chain has TRBV29-1 and TRBJ2-1; D remains ambiguous. V was shortened by 6 bases and J by 0 bases, with 18 bases between the two germline ends. Per the germline V gene, CDR1 is SQVTM and CDR2 is ANQGSEA. The CDR3 runs to 16 residues. CDR3 nucleotide sequence: TGCAGCGTGACCCCTGGCACATGGGTCTCCTACAATGAGCAGTTCTTC. Its protein is CSVTPGTWVSYNEQFF.

This clonotype was found a few times. The gene calls are TRBV6-5 and TRBJ2-1; 9 bases match TRBD2. Trimming took 6 bases from V and 13 from J; bases not matched to a gene: 16. There are 15 residues in the CDR3. Germline V gene data show CDR1 as MNHEY and CDR2 as SVGAGI. CDR3 nucleotide sequence: TGTGCCAGCAGGACCCGGGCGGGAGGGCCGGGTGAACAGTTCTTC. Residues: CASRTRAGGPGEQFF.

As for this clonotype: It is unclear where the CDR3 begins or ends on the DNA, so no DNA is shown, and the CDR3 is as TCRdb lists it. V and J are TRBV20-1 and TRBJ2-1; the listed D gene, TRBD1, was not tested against the DNA. CDR1 DFQATT and CDR2 SNEGSKA come from the germline V gene (reference sequence). With termini counted, the CDR3 has 14 amino acids. This CDR3 is CSASWGSGNKRQHF.

Concerning this clonotype itself: At one end, the junction sequence differs from germline, possibly due to a read error. The chain is built from TRBV20-1 and TRBJ2-5, with a weak D call TRBD2 (7 bases). The J call may be incorrect, as the DNA end agrees better with TRBJ2-1. Germline V lookup: CDR1 DFQATT, CDR2 SNEGSKA (reference sequence). The CDR3 has 14 residues. The CDR3 here is CRARVGGPRETQFF. The CDR3 DNA reads TGCAGGGCTAGGGTCGGGGGGCCCAGGGAGACCCAGTTCTTC.

As concerns this clonotype: The junction differs from germline at one of its ends, possibly a read error. The chain is built from TRBV4-1 and TRBJ1-2; no clear D gene. This CDR3 is 15 amino acids long. In germline, CDR1 is MGHRA, CDR2 YSYEKL. Here the CDR3 DNA reads TGCGCGAGCAGCTCCCCGGCCGATATTAACGATGCCCACTCCTTC. It encodes CASSSPADINDAHSF.

The V gene is TRBV13, the J gene TRBJ2-1, with a tentative D call TRBD1 (5 bases). The J call could be wrong; TRBJ2-7 is a better fit for the DNA end. CDR1 and CDR2 from the germline V gene are PRHDT and FYEKMQ (reference sequence). This CDR3 is built from 15 residues. The CDR3 coding sequence is TGTGCCAGCAGCATAGACAGAGTGGTGGGCCGGAGGCAGTACTTC. Residues: CASSIDRVVGRRQYF.

Worth noting for this clonotype: At one end, the junction sequence differs from germline, possibly due to a read error. The chain carries TRBV2 and TRBJ2-2, with TRBD2 identical over 11 bases. Looked up from germline, CDR1 is SNHLY and CDR2 is FYNNEI. The CDR3 is 16 amino acids. This CDR3 is CASRGELAGVVGGLCF. The CDR3 DNA sequence: TGTGCCAGCAGGGGCGAACTAGCGGGGGTGGTAGGGGGGCTGTGTTTT.